This T cell receptor (beta chain) was obtained from a study of blood T cell repertoires in COVID-19. In the study overall: Some COVID-19 samples were acute and others convalescent; all came from the United States, Italy and Spain. From T cells, B-cell-depleted T cells, or PBMCs came the material, which was cDNA or gDNA.

Germline V gives CDR1 LGHNA, CDR2 YNFKEQ. The germline V and J ends were trimmed by 1 base and 6 bases, with 22 bases remaining between them. This CDR3 has 17 residues. Authors' methods: The assay estimated nucleated cells by amplifying reference gene primers. Libraries were prepared by immunoSEQ multiplex PCR; TCRdb keeps only in-frame clonotypes and omits some of them. That table supplies the V and J calls and clone size; D and trimming were determined from the DNA. This sample has around 130,000 clones, with roughly 90% found just once. Sequencing was done on a sample of peripheral blood. The source of this sequence is a man aged 35 to 55 with acute or convalescent COVID-19. The chain carries TRBV4-2 and TRBJ2-7; the D gene is possibly TRBD2 (5 bases). CDR3 sequence reads: CASSQALNGLVSLEQYF. The CDR3, as DNA: TGTGCCAGCAGCCAAGCCTTAAACGGACTCGTTTCCCTCGAGCAGTACTTC.